The clone carrying this T cell receptor (beta chain) has a handful of counts. Germline V gives CDR1 KGHDR, CDR2 SFDVKD. V was cut by 4 bases and J by 1 base, with 9 bases left in between. There are 15 residues in the CDR3. Sequencing was performed with immunoSEQ multiplex PCR; in TCRdb, only in-frame clones are kept and a portion is missing. The table has roughly 120,000 clones, approximately 90% seen once; the top ten hold around 7.6%. This record belongs to a study of control samples from healthy donors and cancer patients. The TCR sequence derives from a woman younger than 35 in good health. Sequenced material: blood. The chain employs TRBV24-1 and TRBJ2-2, with TRBD2 as a possible D gene (5 bases). The CDR3 here is CATSDGGLNTGELFF. The CDR3 DNA sequence: TGTGCCACCAGTGACGGAGGACTGAACACCGGGGAGCTGTTTTTT.